This is a list of T cell receptor beta chains from one sample in a study of blood T cell repertoires in COVID-19. Repertoires were generated with immunoSEQ multiplex PCR, while TCRdb's copy carries only in-frame clones and drops some. This sample has 150,000 to 200,000 clones; 80% to 85% occur once, and the top ten carry approximately 14%. Sequencing used peripheral blood. These receptors all stem from a woman in her seventies with COVID-19, enrolled during active disease. Both conserved end residues are part of each CDR3. A D gene is named only where the DNA matches it firmly. Clone size appears in some rows only: once, few, many, or a class for an expanded clone.

DNA	CDR3	D	V	J	size
TGTGCCAGCAGCCGAGGGAACCTGCCAGCCAAAAACATTCAGTACTTC	CASSRGNLPAKNIQYF	-	TRBV4-2	TRBJ2-4	-
TGTGCCAGCAGGACGGACAGGGGAGGGAATGAGCAGTTCTTC	CASRTDRGGNEQFF	TRBD1	TRBV6-5	TRBJ2-1	few
TGTGCCAGCAGTCCCCGCAGTAATAGCAATCAGCCCCAGCATTTT	CASSPRSNSNQPQHF	-	TRBV27	TRBJ1-5	-
TGTGCCAGCAGCGCCCCTGACTCGATGTCGGTTCACAATGAGCAGTTCTTC	CASSAPDSMSVHNEQFF	-	TRBV7-9	TRBJ2-1	-
TGTGCCAGCAGCCAAGTAATACAGGAGAACACTGAAGCTTTCTTT	CASSQVIQENTEAFF	-	TRBV4-2	TRBJ1-1	-
TGTGCCAGCAGCTTATATCACACTGAAGCTTTCTTT	CASSLYHTEAFF	-	TRBV11-2	TRBJ1-1	few
TGTGCCAGCAGTAGACTCGCCGGGAGTCTAAATGAGCAGTTCTTC	CASSRLAGSLNEQFF	-	TRBV28	TRBJ2-1	-
TGTGCCACCGGCCTGGGGGGGGACTCGGACGAGCAGTACTTC	CATGLGGDSDEQYF	TRBD2	TRBV24-1	TRBJ2-7	once
TGCGCCAGCAGCTCGGGGGGCCTTTACAGGGAAGGGAGCTATGGCTACACCTTC	CASSSGGLYREGSYGYTF	-	TRBV5-1	TRBJ1-2	-
TGTGCCAGCAGCTTACGAGCACAGCAAGAGACCCAGTACTTC	CASSLRAQQETQYF	-	TRBV7-8	TRBJ2-5	-
TGCAGCGAAGGACAGGGGAACGCTTTCTTT	CSEGQGNAFF	TRBD1	TRBV29-1	TRBJ1-1	-
TGTGCCAGCAGCTTAGATCGGCTAGCGGGGGTATACAATGAGCAGTTCTTC	CASSLDRLAGVYNEQFF	TRBD2	TRBV11-2	TRBJ2-1	-
TGTGCCTGGAGTACCTGGGGGGGTTCACCCCTCCACTTT	CAWSTWGGSPLHF	-	TRBV30	TRBJ1-6	-
TGTGCCAGCAGCCTAAATACCGAACAGGCTTCATATGGCTACACCTTC	CASSLNTEQASYGYTF	-	TRBV7-3	TRBJ1-2	many
TGTGCCAGCAGTTACTTCCGGGACAGGGGAGGCTACACCTTC	CASSYFRDRGGYTF	TRBD1	TRBV6-6	TRBJ1-2	-
TGTGCCAGCAGCCAAGGAGCAGGGAGGGGCTACACCTTC	CASSQGAGRGYTF	-	TRBV3-1/TRBV3-2	TRBJ1-2	-
TGTGCCAGCAGTTCTCAGGGGCGCGGCTACACCTTC	CASSSQGRGYTF	-	TRBV27	TRBJ1-2	-
TGTGCCAGCAGTACGGGACAGGGCAATCAGCCCCAGCATTTT	CASSTGQGNQPQHF	TRBD1	TRBV2	TRBJ1-5	-
TGTGCCAGCAGTATGTCACAGGGGCGGAATTCACCCCTCCACTTT	CASSMSQGRNSPLHF	TRBD1	TRBV6-6	TRBJ1-6	few
TGTGCCACCAGCAGTGGGGGGACCGGGATCTCCCTCCACTTT	CATSSGGTGISLHF	-	TRBV15	TRBJ1-6	-
TGCAGCGTAGCACAGGGAGCTAACTATGGCTACACCTTC	CSVAQGANYGYTF	-	TRBV29-1	TRBJ1-2	medium-sized
TGTGCCAGCAGCTTGTTGGTCGGTACAGGGACCCAGTACTTC	CASSLLVGTGTQYF	-	TRBV5-5	TRBJ2-5	-
TGTGCCAGCAATCGACGGGGGGGAAATCAGCCCCAGCATTTT	CASNRRGGNQPQHF	-	TRBV6-5	TRBJ1-5	once
TGCGCCAGCAGCACCCTGCCCGGGACTGAAGCTTTCTTT	CASSTLPGTEAFF	-	TRBV5-1	TRBJ1-1	once
TGTGCCAGCAGCCTATTGCGGGGGCTAAACACTGAAGCTTTCTTT	CASSLLRGLNTEAFF	-	TRBV3-1/TRBV3-2	TRBJ1-1	-
TGTGCCAGCAGGAAGCGGACAGACGCCTATGGCTACACCTTC	CASRKRTDAYGYTF	-	TRBV6-6	TRBJ1-2	-
TGTGCCTGGAGTGCGGGACTAGCGGGGGGGAGCTCCTACAATGAGCAGTTCTTC	CAWSAGLAGGSSYNEQFF	TRBD2	TRBV30	TRBJ2-1	-
TGTGCCAGCAGTTTTGGTGGGGTCCAGGGGGACACCATATATTTT	CASSFGGVQGDTIYF	TRBD1	TRBV28	TRBJ1-3	-
TGTGCCAGCAGTCCCTCCCCCAGGGAGGATGGCTACACCTTC	CASSPSPREDGYTF	-	TRBV27	TRBJ1-2	once
TGTGCCAGCAGGAGATGGGACTCCCCGAACACTGAAGCTTTCTTT	CASRRWDSPNTEAFF	-	TRBV28	TRBJ1-1	-
TGTGCCAGCTCACCCGGGGCAGGGGGCATGAACACTGAAGCTTTCTTT	CASSPGAGGMNTEAFF	TRBD1	TRBV18	TRBJ1-1	-
TGCGCCAGCAGCTTTGTATTGGGGGAACAGGGGGCAGGGAAGACCCAGTACTTC	CASSFVLGEQGAGKTQYF	TRBD1	TRBV5-1	TRBJ2-5	-
TGTGCCAGCAGCCCCCAAGATGAGGAGCAGTTCTTC	CASSPQDEEQFF	-	TRBV21-1	TRBJ2-1	-
TGTGCCAGCAGTTCAAGACAGGGGGCCAACATTCAGTACTTC	CASSSRQGANIQYF	TRBD1	TRBV27	TRBJ2-4	-
TGTGCCAGCAGCCAAAACAGGGGTAATGAAAAACTGTTTTTT	CASSQNRGNEKLFF	TRBD1	TRBV3-1/TRBV3-2	TRBJ1-4	few
TGTGCCACCAGCGCAGCCTACCTCGGACAGGGGCAAGAGACCCAGTACTTC	CATSAAYLGQGQETQYF	TRBD1	TRBV15	TRBJ2-5	-
TGTGCCAGTAGTACGACAGGGTGGGGCTACGAGCAGTACTTC	CASSTTGWGYEQYF	TRBD1	TRBV19	TRBJ2-7	-
TGTGCCAGCGATTTTAGTGCTACGCAGTATTTT	CASDFSATQYF	-	TRBV12-3/TRBV12-4	TRBJ2-3	-
TGTGCCAGCAGAGAGAACAGACAGCTGAACACTGAAGCTTTCTTT	CASRENRQLNTEAFF	-	TRBV6-5	TRBJ1-1	-
TGTGCCAGCAGCTTACAGGGACTAGCGGGAAGGGCCGGGGAGCTGTTTTTT	CASSLQGLAGRAGELFF	TRBD2	TRBV11-3	TRBJ2-2	-
TGTGCCAGCAGCTCAGGGACAGCTAGCTCCTACAATGAGCAGTTCTTC	CASSSGTASSYNEQFF	TRBD1	TRBV6-2/TRBV6-3	TRBJ2-1	-
TGTGCCAGTATTATAGAAGTTGGGGGGGGGATGAGCAGCAATCAGCCCCAGCATTTT	CASIIEVGGGMSSNQPQHF	-	TRBV19	TRBJ1-5	-